Listed below are T cell receptor beta chains from one sample, sequenced in a study of OX40 agonist ivuxolimab in advanced cancers. Generated by immunoSEQ multiplex PCR, the TCRdb table keeps only in-frame clones and is missing some. The table lists about 70,000 clones, about nine tenths of them singletons. The sequencing here drew on CD4+ or CD8+ T cells sorted from blood, taken in a trial of the OX40 agonist ivuxolimab. The receptors derive from an adult with an advanced solid tumor such as melanoma, head and neck, liver or kidney cancer. The CDR3 runs from the conserved cysteine through the conserved F or W. Fields, in order: J gene, CDR3 length, D gene, clone size, V gene, CDR3 DNA, CDR3 protein. The D gene is left open where the match is weak. Rows give clone size only sometimes, using once, few, many, or a class for an expanded clone.

>TRBJ2-3|16|TRBD2|few|TRBV19
TGTGCCAGTAGTTTCTCAGCGGGAGAGGGGGCAGATACGCAGTATTTT
CASSFSAGEGADTQYF
>TRBJ1-4|15|.|.|TRBV5-4
TGTGCCAGCAGCGTATCCGGACAGATAAATGAAAAACTGTTTTTT
CASSVSGQINEKLFF
>TRBJ2-5|14|TRBD2|.|TRBV5-4
TGTGCCAGCAGCTCTAGCGGGGGGGCCGAGACCCAGTACTTC
CASSSSGGAETQYF
>TRBJ2-7|14|.|.|TRBV29-1
TGCAGCGTTGAAGATGCAAAGAGCTCCTACGAGCAGTACTTC
CSVEDAKSSYEQYF
>TRBJ1-2|16|.|once|TRBV18
TGTGCCAGCTCACCACCCTCAGTCGGACAGAGATATGGCTACACCTTC
CASSPPSVGQRYGYTF
>TRBJ1-1|15|TRBD1|once|TRBV7-6
TGTGCCAGCAGCTTAGAGGGGGCAGTGAACACTGAAGCTTTCTTT
CASSLEGAVNTEAFF
>TRBJ1-2|11|.|few|TRBV10-3
TGTGCCATCAGTGATGACTATGGCTACACCTTC
CAISDDYGYTF
>TRBJ2-3|17|TRBD2|.|TRBV4-2
TGTGCCAGCAGCCAAGGTTTCGCTAGCGGGGGCCCAGATACGCAGTATTTT
CASSQGFASGGPDTQYF
>TRBJ1-1|14|.|once|TRBV6-5
TGTGCCAGCAGTTACTTGGGTAGTAACACTGAAGCTTTCTTT
CASSYLGSNTEAFF
>TRBJ2-5|17|TRBD2|.|TRBV9
TGTGCCAGCAGCCCCATACTAGCGGGGGGGCCCCAAGAGACCCAGTACTTC
CASSPILAGGPQETQYF
>TRBJ2-7|12|.|.|TRBV30
TGTGCCTGGGCGGGTGCGGCCTACGAGCAGTACTTC
CAWAGAAYEQYF
>TRBJ1-1|14|TRBD1|.|TRBV6-1
TGTGCCAGCAGTTCCCCGCGGGACAGGGCTTCGACTTTCTTT
CASSSPRDRASTFF
>TRBJ2-7|14|TRBD2|.|TRBV7-9
TGTGCCAGCAGCCTCCCCGGGAGGCCCTACGAGCAGTACTTC
CASSLPGRPYEQYF
>TRBJ1-3|15|.|.|TRBV19
TGTGCCAGTAGTCGACCAGGGAAGGCTGGAAACACCATATATTTT
CASSRPGKAGNTIYF
>TRBJ2-7|14|.|.|TRBV6-1
TGTGCCAGCAGTGAATTTGCTAGCATCGACGAGCAGTACTTC
CASSEFASIDEQYF
>TRBJ2-5|14|.|.|TRBV5-4
TGTGCCAGCAGCTTGGACCCGGACCAAGAGACCCAGTACTTC
CASSLDPDQETQYF
>TRBJ2-1|14|TRBD2|.|TRBV5-1
TGCGCCAGCAGCTTGGGGACTAGCCTGAATGAGCAGTTCTTC
CASSLGTSLNEQFF
>TRBJ2-7|14|.|.|TRBV7-8
TGTGCCAGCAGGGCAATGGGGAGCTCCTACGAGCAGTACTTC
CASRAMGSSYEQYF
>TRBJ1-2|14|.|.|TRBV28
TGTGCCAGCAGTTTATATGGGGGGAACTATGGCTACACCTTC
CASSLYGGNYGYTF
>TRBJ1-2|14|.|.|TRBV7-9
TGTGCCGGAGACCTCGACAGCGCGAACTATGGCTACACCTTC
CAGDLDSANYGYTF
>TRBJ1-1|15|.|.|TRBV21-1
TGTGCCAGCAGCAAATTGTCAGGACAGGACACTGAAGCTTTCTTT
CASSKLSGQDTEAFF
>TRBJ1-4|15|TRBD1|.|TRBV5-1
TGCGCCAGCAGCAGACAGGGCGCAACTAATGAAAAACTGTTTTTT
CASSRQGATNEKLFF
>TRBJ1-2|15|.|once|TRBV18
TGTGCCAGCTCACCACTCGGGGACACTGACTATGGCTACACCTTC
CASSPLGDTDYGYTF
>TRBJ2-7|14|.|once|TRBV19
TGTGCCAGTAGTATAGATGGCAGGGCCCGTGAGCAGTACTTC
CASSIDGRAREQYF
>TRBJ1-5|13|.|.|TRBV30
TGTGCCTGGACTACAGAGAGCAATCAGCCCCAGCATTTT
CAWTTESNQPQHF
>TRBJ1-5|15|.|.|TRBV28
TGTGCCAGCAGCAAGGGGCAGGGGCCCCTTGGGCCCCAGCATTTT
CASSKGQGPLGPQHF
>TRBJ1-6|15|.|.|TRBV30
TGTGCCTGGAGTATCAAAGGCTCCTATAATTCACCCCTCCACTTT
CAWSIKGSYNSPLHF
>TRBJ2-3|14|.|.|TRBV5-4
TGTGCCAGCAGCTTTCGGCTAGCCGGAGATACGCAGTATTTT
CASSFRLAGDTQYF
>TRBJ1-2|12|.|.|TRBV19
TGTGCCAGTAACCGGGCGCGAGATGGCTACACCTTC
CASNRARDGYTF
>TRBJ2-5|11|.|.|TRBV5-4
TGTGCCAGCAGTGTAGCAGAGACCCAGTACTTC
CASSVAETQYF
>TRBJ2-5|16|.|.|TRBV6-5
TGTGCCAGCAGTTACGGGGTGGGGGTGACCCAAGAGACCCAGTACTTC
CASSYGVGVTQETQYF
>TRBJ2-3|14|.|.|TRBV6-4
TGTGCCAGCAGGGACACCGGGGGTCCAGATACGCAGTATTTT
CASRDTGGPDTQYF